This T cell receptor (beta chain) was retrieved from a study of blood T cell repertoires in COVID-19. Profiled with immunoSEQ multiplex PCR; TCRdb holds only in-frame clones, not every one. Of about 150,000 clones listed, over 80% are singletons. Seattle enrolled patients during active infection and tracked them longitudinally. Germline V lookup: CDR1 LGHDT, CDR2 YNNKEL (reference sequence). The CDR3 runs 14 residues. V lost 2 bases and J lost 5, with 12 bases in between. This receptor was obtained from a woman over 75 with COVID-19, enrolled during active disease. The sample comprised peripheral blood. The rearrangement uses TRBV3-1 (or the pseudogene TRBV3-2) and TRBJ2-5; D may be TRBD2 (6 bases). The CDR3 region has the DNA TGTGCCAGCAGCCAACGAGCGGGCGGGGAGACCCAGTACTTC. It specifies CASSQRAGGETQYF.